This passage covers 18 T cell receptor beta chains from one sample sequenced in a study of cytomegalovirus exposure and HLA in healthy donors (dated by TCRdb to the late 2010s). Library preparation used the immunoSEQ multiplex PCR assay. The multiplex PCR relied on a mix of 60 forward primers for TCR Vbeta segments and 13 reverse primers for TCR Jbeta segments. This immuneACCESS table, as held by TCRdb, lists in-frame sequences with V and J called but not all clones. Of the missing ones, under half trace to an unresolved V gene in checked studies; the others have no known cause. The sample table contains tens of thousands of clones; only one count was recorded for roughly 64% of them. The ten largest clones capture about 7.6% of the sample. The specimen sequenced was PBMCs. These receptors all come from a man between 35 and 55 years old in good health and CMV-seropositive.

The V gene is TRBV5-8, the J gene TRBJ2-3; 9 bases map to TRBD1. The trim removed 4 bases at V and 5 bases at J, leaving 8 bases unmatched. The CDR3 is 15 amino acids. The germline CDR1 and CDR2 sequences are SGHTS and YDEGEE. CDR3 in DNA: TGTGCCAGCAGCCTACAGGGGGCGGTTGGAGATACGCAGTATTTT. This codes for CASSLQGAVGDTQYF.

In its sample, this clone was seen a few times. This rearrangement joins TRBV11-3 to TRBJ2-2; unclear D gene. The V gene lost 0 bases and the J gene lost 4 bases, with 3 bases spanning the gap. CDR1 SGHNT and CDR2 YENEEA come from the germline V gene. This CDR3 is 13 amino acids long. The CDR3 region has the DNA TGTGCCAGCAGCTTAGACTTCACCGGGGAGCTGTTTTTT. Protein: CASSLDFTGELFF.

The chain uses TRBV7-6 and TRBJ2-1; no clear D gene. This CDR3 is built from 14 residues. V dropped 1 base and J dropped 9 bases, with 13 bases sitting between them. From germline, CDR1 is SGHVS and CDR2 FNYEAQ. The CDR3 spells CASSLGQMTGEQFF. CDR3 DNA: TGTGCCAGCAGCTTAGGGCAGATGACTGGTGAGCAGTTCTTC. Looking up the rest from reference TRBV7-6 and TRBJ2-1 gives the full variable domain: GAGVSQSPRYKVTKRGQDVALRCDPISGHVSLYWYRQALGQGPEFLTYFNYEAQQDKSGLPNDRFSAERPEGSISTLTIQRTEQRDSAMYRCASSLGQMTGEQFFGPGTRLTVL.

The chain uses TRBV5-1 and TRBJ2-2; TRBD2 matches at 15 bases. Trimming cost V 3 bases and J 6 bases; bases outside gene matches: 6. CDR1 is SGHRS, CDR2 YFSETQ, per germline. The CDR3 totals 17 residues. CDR3 DNA: TGCGCCAGCAGCTCTGGGACTAGCGGGAGGTGGTCCGGGGAGCTGTTTTTT. Residues: CASSSGTSGRWSGELFF.

This chain links TRBV5-1 with TRBJ1-2; 7 nucleotides line up with TRBD1. Germline loops: CDR1 SGHRS, CDR2 YFSETQ. There are 14 residues in the CDR3. V gave up 4 bases and J gave up 4 bases; unmatched junction bases: 7. The CDR3 loop is CASSTGTAPYGYTF. CDR3 nucleotides: TGCGCCAGCAGCACCGGGACAGCCCCCTATGGCTACACCTTC.

This clone was counted a few times. This rearrangement joins TRBV5-1 to TRBJ2-5; tentatively, D is TRBD1 (5 bases). The CDR3 sequence is 13 residues long. Trimming left V 4 bases short and J 0 bases short, with 7 bases between. Germline-derived CDR1 and CDR2 are SGHRS and YFSETQ. CDR3 in DNA: TGCGCCAGCAGCGCCAGGGACCAAGAGACCCAGTACTTC. Translating gives CASSARDQETQYF.

V is TRBV15 and J is TRBJ2-2; 9 bases map to TRBD1. V dropped 5 bases and J dropped 4; count of bases not matched to a gene: 8. This CDR3 has 16 residues. Per germline, CDR1 LNHNV and CDR2 YYDKDF (reference sequence). DNA for the CDR3: TGTGCCACCAGCGCACAGGGGGCTTTGAGCACCGGGGAGCTGTTTTTT. Its translation: CATSAQGALSTGELFF. The variable domain in full, completed from reference TRBV15 and TRBJ2-2, reads DAMVIQNPRYQVTQFGKPVTLSCSQTLNHNVMYWYQQKSSQAPKLLFHYYDKDFNNEADTPDNFQSRRPNTSFCFLDIRSPGLGDTAMYLCATSAQGALSTGELFFGEGSRLTVL.

This clone was seen only a few times. The V and J genes are TRBV7-6 and TRBJ1-2; TRBD1 matches at 8 bases. Germline CDR1 reads SGHVS; CDR2 reads FNYEAQ. The V and J ends lost 5 bases and 4 bases, in that order; junction bases with no gene match: 15. This CDR3 is built from 17 residues. CDR3 sequence: CASSPVVGQGISYGYTF. CDR3 nucleotides: TGTGCCAGCAGCCCAGTCGTCGGACAGGGTATAAGCTATGGCTACACCTTC.

This clone showed up just a few times. The V call is TRBV7-2, the J call TRBJ1-1; 9 bases map to TRBD1. Per the germline V gene, CDR1 is SGHTA and CDR2 is FQGNSA. V lost 4 bases, J lost 3 bases, and 15 bases stayed unmatched. The CDR3 has 18 residues. CDR3 sequence (DNA): TGTGCCAGCAGCTCACCCCAGGGACAGGGAGGTTGGGACACTGAAGCTTTCTTT. This codes for CASSSPQGQGGWDTEAFF.

The V and J genes are TRBV2 and TRBJ2-7; 8 bases map to TRBD1. Unmatched junction bases numbered 5, after V lost 7 bases and J lost 3 bases. CDR3 size: 13 residues. Germline-derived CDR1 and CDR2 are SNHLY and FYNNEI. The CDR3 is CASTRDRYYEQYF. Written as DNA, the CDR3 is TGTGCCAGCACTAGGGACAGGTACTACGAGCAGTACTTC.

This clone was counted a few times. This rearrangement joins TRBV5-1 to TRBJ2-2; D is perhaps TRBD2 (6 bases). The germline V and J ends were trimmed by 0 bases and 5 bases, with 8 bases remaining between them. The length of the CDR3 is 14 residues. Germline lookup yields CDR1 SGHRS and CDR2 YFSETQ. The CDR3 DNA sequence: TGCGCCAGCAGCTTGGTGGGAGGAACCGGGGAGCTGTTTTTT. Its translation is CASSLVGGTGELFF.

This sequence joins TRBV5-1 and TRBJ1-1, with TRBD1 identical over 8 bases. V trimming: 3 bases; J trimming: 4 bases; junction bases outside the gene matches: 5. The CDR3 is 14 amino acids. In germline, CDR1 is SGHRS, CDR2 YFSETQ. This CDR3 reads CASSWTGLGTEAFF. The CDR3 nucleotides read TGCGCCAGCAGCTGGACAGGGCTGGGCACTGAAGCTTTCTTT.

This chain connects TRBV5-1 to TRBJ1-2, with 10 positions matching TRBD1. The V gene end was trimmed by 4 bases and the J gene end by 6 bases; junction bases not matched to a gene: 6. Germline CDR1 and CDR2: SGHRS and YFSETQ. The CDR3 extends over 14 amino acids. CDR3 nucleotide sequence: TGCGCCAGCAGCCATGGACAGGGGGTTAATGGCTACACCTTC. Translating gives CASSHGQGVNGYTF.

The chain is built from TRBV6-6 and TRBJ2-5; D possibly corresponds to TRBD1 (6 bases). V was cut by 5 bases and J by 0 bases, with 13 bases left in between. The CDR3 contains 15 residues. CDR1 and CDR2 from the germline V gene are MNHNY and SVGAGI (reference sequence). CDR3 DNA sequence: TGTGCCAGCAGTGGACAGAAGAGCTACCAAGAGACCCAGTACTTC. This encodes CASSGQKSYQETQYF.

The chain couples TRBV10-3 to TRBJ2-7; tentatively, D is TRBD2 (5 bases). Germline assignment: CDR1 ENHRY and CDR2 SYGVKD. Trimming removed 8 bases at V and 5 bases at J, with 13 bases between. CDR3 length equals 12 residues. The CDR3 reads CAIAGEANEQYF. The CDR3 DNA follows: TGTGCCATCGCGGGTGAGGCAAACGAGCAGTACTTC.

This clone has just a few counts. The CDR3 DNA sequence: TGTGCCAGCAGCGCGGGACTGGGGAAGAGCTCCTATAATTCACCCCTCCACTTT. Protein: CASSAGLGKSSYNSPLHF. V and J are TRBV7-2 and TRBJ1-6; the D gene is possibly TRBD1 (5 bases). CDR1 SGHTA and CDR2 FQGNSA come from the germline V gene. V lost 5 bases and J lost 0, with 17 bases in between. The CDR3 runs to 18 residues.

The chain recombines TRBV27 with TRBJ2-3, with D unclear. Germline assignment: CDR1 MNHEY and CDR2 SMNVEV (reference sequence). Trimming removed 2 bases from V and 2 bases from J, with 8 bases in between. This CDR3 comprises 14 residues. The CDR3 here is CASSLLQFTDTQYF. CDR3 bases: TGTGCCAGCAGTTTACTACAGTTCACAGATACGCAGTATTTT.

In this sample, this clone turned up once. The rearrangement joins TRBV4-3 to TRBJ2-1; 9 positions agree with TRBD2. Per germline, CDR1 LGHNA and CDR2 YSLEER. The CDR3 runs to 20 residues. V dropped 5 bases and J dropped 4; count of bases not matched to a gene: 21. The CDR3 bases are TGCGCCAGCAGCTATATAATCGGCGTCGGGGAGCGGGGGGTTTACAATGAGCAGTTCTTC. It yields the protein CASSYIIGVGERGVYNEQFF.